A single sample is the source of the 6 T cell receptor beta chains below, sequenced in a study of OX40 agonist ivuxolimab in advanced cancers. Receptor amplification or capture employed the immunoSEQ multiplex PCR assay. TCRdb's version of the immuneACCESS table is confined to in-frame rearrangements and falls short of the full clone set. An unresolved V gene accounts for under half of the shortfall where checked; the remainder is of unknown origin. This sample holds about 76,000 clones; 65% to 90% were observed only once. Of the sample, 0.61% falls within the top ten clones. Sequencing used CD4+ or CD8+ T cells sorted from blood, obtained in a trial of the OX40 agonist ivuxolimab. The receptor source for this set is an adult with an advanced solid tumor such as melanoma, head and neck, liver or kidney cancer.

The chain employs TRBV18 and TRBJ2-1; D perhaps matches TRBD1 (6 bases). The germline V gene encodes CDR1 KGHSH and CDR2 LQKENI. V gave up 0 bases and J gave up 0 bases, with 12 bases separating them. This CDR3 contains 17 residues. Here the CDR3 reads CASSPPLTGSSYNEQFF. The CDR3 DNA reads TGTGCCAGCTCACCACCACTGACAGGAAGCTCCTACAATGAGCAGTTCTTC. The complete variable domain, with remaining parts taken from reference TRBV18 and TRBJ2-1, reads NAGVMQNPRHLVRRRGQEARLRCSPMKGHSHVYWYRQLPEEGLKFMVYLQKENIIDESGMPKERFSAEFPKEGPSILRIQQVVRGDSAAYFCASSPPLTGSSYNEQFFGPGTRLTVL.

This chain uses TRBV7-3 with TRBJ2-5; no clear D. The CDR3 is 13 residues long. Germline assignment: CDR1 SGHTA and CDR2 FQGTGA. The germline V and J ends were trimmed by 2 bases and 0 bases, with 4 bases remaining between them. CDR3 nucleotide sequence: TGTGCCAGCAGCTTAGGGTACCAAGAGACCCAGTACTTC. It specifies CASSLGYQETQYF.

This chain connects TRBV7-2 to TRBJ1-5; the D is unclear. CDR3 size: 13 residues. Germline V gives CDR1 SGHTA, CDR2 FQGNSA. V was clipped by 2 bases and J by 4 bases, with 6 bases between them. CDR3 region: CASSLQTNQPQHF. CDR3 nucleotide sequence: TGTGCCAGCAGCTTACAGACAAATCAGCCCCAGCATTTT.

Here the CDR3 DNA reads TGTGCCATCACCCAGGAGGGTAACACTGAAGCTTTCTTT. This encodes CAITQEGNTEAFF. V is TRBV10-3 and J is TRBJ1-1; D uncertain. The CDR3 runs 13 residues. Looked up from germline, CDR1 is ENHRY and CDR2 is SYGVKD. Trimming shortened V by 7 bases and J by 2 bases, and 11 bases separated the two germline ends.

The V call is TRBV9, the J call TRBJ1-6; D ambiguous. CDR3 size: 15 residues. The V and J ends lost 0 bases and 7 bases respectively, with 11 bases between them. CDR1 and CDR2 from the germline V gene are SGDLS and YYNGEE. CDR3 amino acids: CASSVGSSRNSPLHF. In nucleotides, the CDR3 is TGTGCCAGCAGCGTAGGATCAAGTCGCAATTCACCCCTCCACTTT. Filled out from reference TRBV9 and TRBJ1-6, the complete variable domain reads DSGVTQTPKHLITATGQRVTLRCSPRSGDLSVYWYQQSLDQGLQFLIQYYNGEERAKGNILERFSAQQFPDLHSELNLSSLELGDSALYFCASSVGSSRNSPLHFGNGTRLTVT.

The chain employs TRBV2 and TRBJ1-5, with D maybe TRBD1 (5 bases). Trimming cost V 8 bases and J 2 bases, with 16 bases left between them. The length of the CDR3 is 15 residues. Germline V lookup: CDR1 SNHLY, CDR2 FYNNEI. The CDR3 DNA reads TGTGCCAGCTGCCGGGAAACAGGAGGCAATCAGCCCCAGCATTTT. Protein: CASCRETGGNQPQHF.